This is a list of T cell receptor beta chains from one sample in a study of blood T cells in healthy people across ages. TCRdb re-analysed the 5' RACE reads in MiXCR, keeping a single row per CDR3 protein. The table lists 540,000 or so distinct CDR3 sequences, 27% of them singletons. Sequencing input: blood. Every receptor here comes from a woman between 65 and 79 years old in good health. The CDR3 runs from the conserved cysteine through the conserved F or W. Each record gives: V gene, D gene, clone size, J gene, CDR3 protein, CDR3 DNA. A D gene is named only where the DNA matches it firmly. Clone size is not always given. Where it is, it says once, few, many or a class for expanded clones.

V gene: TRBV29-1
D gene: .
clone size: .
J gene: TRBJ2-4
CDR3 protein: CSVEGGTLAKNIQYF
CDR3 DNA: TGCAGCGTTGAGGGCGGAACCTTAGCCAAAAACATTCAGTACTTC

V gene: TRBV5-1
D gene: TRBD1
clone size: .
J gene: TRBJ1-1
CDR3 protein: CASRPGTGNLNTEAFF
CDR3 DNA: TGCGCCAGCAGACCCGGGACAGGGAACTTGAACACTGAAGCTTTCTTT

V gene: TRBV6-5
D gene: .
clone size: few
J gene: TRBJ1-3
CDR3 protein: CASSYSEGSGDTIYF
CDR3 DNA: TGTGCCAGCAGTTACTCGGAAGGATCTGGAGACACCATATATTTT

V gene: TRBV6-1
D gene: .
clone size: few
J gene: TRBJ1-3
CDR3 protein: CASSEDGRAGSGNTIYF
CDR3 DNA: TGTGCCAGCAGTGAAGATGGCAGGGCGGGAAGTGGAAACACCATATATTTT

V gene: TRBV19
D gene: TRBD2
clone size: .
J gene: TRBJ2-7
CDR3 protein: CASRERGNSYEQYF
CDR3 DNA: TGTGCCAGTAGGGAGCGGGGGAACTCCTACGAGCAGTACTTC

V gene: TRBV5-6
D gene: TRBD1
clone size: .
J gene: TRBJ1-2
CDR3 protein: CASSFRTGGSDGYTF
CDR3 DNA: TGTGCCAGCAGCTTCAGGACAGGGGGCTCTGACGGCTACACCTTC

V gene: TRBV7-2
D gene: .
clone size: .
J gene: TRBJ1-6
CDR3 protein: CASSLGRTASPLHF
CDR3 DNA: TGTGCCAGCAGCTTAGGCCGGACGGCTTCACCCCTCCACTTT

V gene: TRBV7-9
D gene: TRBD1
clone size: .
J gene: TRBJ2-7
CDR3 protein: CASSPGQAHYEQYF
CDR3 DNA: TGTGCCAGCAGCCCGGGACAGGCCCACTACGAGCAGTACTTC

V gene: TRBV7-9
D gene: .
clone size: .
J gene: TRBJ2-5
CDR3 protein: CASSPIDRKREETQYF
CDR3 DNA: TGTGCCAGCAGCCCTATCGACAGGAAGAGAGAAGAGACCCAGTACTTC

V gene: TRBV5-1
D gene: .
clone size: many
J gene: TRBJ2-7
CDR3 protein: CASSFSRTDISYEQYF
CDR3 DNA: TGCGCCAGCAGCTTTTCCCGGACGGACATCTCCTACGAGCAGTACTTC

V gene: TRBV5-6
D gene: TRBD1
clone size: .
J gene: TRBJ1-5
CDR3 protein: CASSLEGGQSSNQPQHF
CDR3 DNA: TGTGCCAGCAGCTTGGAGGGGGGACAGTCTAGCAATCAGCCCCAGCATTTT

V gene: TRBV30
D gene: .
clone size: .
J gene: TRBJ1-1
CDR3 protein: CAWNGGETEAFF
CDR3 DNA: TGTGCCTGGAATGGTGGGGAGACTGAAGCTTTCTTT

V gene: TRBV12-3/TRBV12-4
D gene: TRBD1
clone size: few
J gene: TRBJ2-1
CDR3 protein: CASSSPPGQSSYNEQLF
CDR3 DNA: TGTGCCAGCAGTTCGCCTCCGGGACAGAGCTCCTACAATGAGCAGCTCTTC

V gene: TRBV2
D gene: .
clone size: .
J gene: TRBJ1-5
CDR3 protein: CASSDEGDQPQHF
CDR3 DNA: TGTGCCAGCAGTGACGAAGGGGATCAGCCCCAGCATTTT

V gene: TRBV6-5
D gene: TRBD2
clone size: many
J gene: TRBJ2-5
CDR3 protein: CASSYRLAGLQETQYF
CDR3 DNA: TGTGCCAGCAGTTACCGACTAGCGGGTCTACAAGAGACCCAGTACTTC

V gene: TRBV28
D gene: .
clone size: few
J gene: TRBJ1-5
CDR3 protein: CASSPLAGRNQPQHF
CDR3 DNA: TGTGCCAGCAGCCCCCTGGCCGGTAGAAATCAGCCCCAGCATTTT

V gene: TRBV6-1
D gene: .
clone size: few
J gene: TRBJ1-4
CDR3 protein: CATTYATNEKLFF
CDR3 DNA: TGTGCCACCACTTACGCAACTAATGAAAAACTGTTTTTT

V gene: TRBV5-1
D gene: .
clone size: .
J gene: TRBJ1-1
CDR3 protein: CASSLGGGVSNTEAFF
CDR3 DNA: TGCGCCAGCAGCTTGGGCGGGGGGGTCAGCAACACTGAAGCTTTCTTT

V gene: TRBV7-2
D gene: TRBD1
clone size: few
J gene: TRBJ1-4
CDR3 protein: CASSPQGYEKLFF
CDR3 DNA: TGTGCCAGCAGCCCACAGGGGTACGAAAAACTGTTTTTT

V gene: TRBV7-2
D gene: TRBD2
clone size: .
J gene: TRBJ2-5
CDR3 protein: CASSYRGGVGETQYF
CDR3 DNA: TGTGCCAGCAGCTACCGGGGGGGCGTAGGAGAGACCCAGTACTTC

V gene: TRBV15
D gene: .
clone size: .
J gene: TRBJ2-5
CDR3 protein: CATSRDMAQETQYF
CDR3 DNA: TGTGCCACCAGCAGAGATATGGCCCAAGAGACCCAGTACTTC

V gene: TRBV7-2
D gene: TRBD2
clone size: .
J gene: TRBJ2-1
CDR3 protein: CASSPGGANGDEQFF
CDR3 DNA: TGTGCTAGCAGCCCCGGGGGGGCAAATGGGGATGAGCAGTTCTTC

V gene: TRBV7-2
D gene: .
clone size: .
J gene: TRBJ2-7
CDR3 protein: CASSGIGYAGSSYEQYF
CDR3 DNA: TGTGCCAGCAGCGGTATCGGGTACGCAGGGAGCTCCTACGAGCAGTACTTC